These 8 T cell receptor beta chains originate from one sample sequenced in a study of cytomegalovirus exposure and HLA in healthy donors. The PCR had 60 Vbeta and 13 Jbeta primers. Measured with immunoSEQ multiplex PCR; TCRdb has only the in-frame clones, and not every one. Of about 98,000 clones listed, roughly 77% are singletons. The specimen was PBMCs. These receptors were taken from a man aged 35-49 years in good health and CMV-seronegative.

The J gene is TRBJ1-3, the V gene TRBV9; D is unclear. The germline V gene has CDR1 SGDLS and CDR2 YYNGEE. The CDR3 loop spans 15 amino acids. With 0 bases removed from V and 2 bases from J, the gap between germline ends came to 9 bases. In nucleotides, the CDR3 is TGTGCCAGCAGCGTAGTAGCAAGTCCTGGAAACACCATATATTTT. Translating it yields CASSVVASPGNTIYF. The full variable domain, in which reference TRBV9 and TRBJ1-3 provide the parts outside the CDR3, is DSGVTQTPKHLITATGQRVTLRCSPRSGDLSVYWYQQSLDQGLQFLIQYYNGEERAKGNILERFSAQQFPDLHSELNLSSLELGDSALYFCASSVVASPGNTIYFGEGSWLTVV.

This chain links TRBV7-8 with TRBJ2-2; no definite D call. Per the germline V gene, CDR1 is SGHVS and CDR2 is FQNEAQ. The V end was cut by 6 bases, the J end by 7 bases, with 12 bases between. This CDR3 has 13 amino acids. This chain's CDR3 is CASRIRMSGELFF. CDR3 DNA: TGTGCCAGCAGAATAAGAATGAGCGGGGAGCTGTTTTTT.

As regards this clone: Other DNA sequences from this sample encode an identical CDR3 as well. The chain employs TRBV4-3 and TRBJ2-7, with D perhaps matching TRBD1 (5 bases). The length of the CDR3 is 14 residues. Between the trimmed V and J ends, which lost 3 bases and 0 bases, there was a span of 9 bases. CDR1 is LGHNA and CDR2 is YSLEER in the germline V gene. The CDR3 DNA reads as TGCGCCAGCAGCCAGACAGCGAGCTCCTACGAGCAGTACTTC. Its translation is CASSQTASSYEQYF.

This clone was counted once. The rearrangement joins TRBV5-1 to TRBJ2-2; 12 bases are a match to TRBD2. This CDR3 has 17 residues. Germline values: CDR1 SGHRS, CDR2 YFSETQ. The junction had 4 bases not matched to a gene; V was cut back by 2 bases and J by 2 bases. The CDR3 region has the DNA TGCGCCAGCAGCTTACGGGGACTAGCGGGTAACACCGGGGAGCTGTTTTTT. Its protein product is CASSLRGLAGNTGELFF.

This sequence joins TRBV7-8 and TRBJ2-2, with 9 bases identical to TRBD1. The CDR3 totals 16 residues. V gave up 2 bases and J gave up 4 bases; unmatched junction bases: 5. CDR1 and CDR2 from the germline V gene are SGHVS and FQNEAQ. The DNA for the CDR3 is TGTGCCAGCAGCTTACGACAGGGGGGTATCACCGGGGAGCTGTTTTTT. Translation gives CASSLRQGGITGELFF.

The chain joins TRBV28 to TRBJ2-5; TRBD1 matches 7 bases. This CDR3 has 15 amino acids. V shed 2 bases, J shed 2 bases, and the junction held 5 bases outside the gene matches. Germline V gives CDR1 MDHEN, CDR2 SYDVKM. The CDR3 nucleotides are TGTGCCAGCAGTTTAGAGGGGGCTAGGCAAGAGACCCAGTACTTC. It translates to CASSLEGARQETQYF.

The rearrangement uses TRBV6-4 and TRBJ2-2, with D unclear. The CDR3 totals 15 residues. Germline V gives CDR1 MRHNA, CDR2 SNTAGT. V lost 5 bases and J 0 bases, leaving 10 bases between the germline ends. CDR3 loop: CASSLEAANTGELFF. CDR3 in DNA: TGTGCCAGCAGTCTAGAGGCCGCGAACACCGGGGAGCTGTTTTTT.

This chain links TRBV10-2 with TRBJ2-2, with D possibly matching TRBD1 (6 bases). The CDR3 consists of 13 residues. V was clipped by 6 bases and J by 6 bases, with 11 bases between them. Germline lookup yields CDR1 WSHSY and CDR2 SAAADI. The CDR3 nucleotides are TGCGCCAGCAGGTGGGGGCGATCCGGGGAGCTGTTTTTT. Its translation is CASRWGRSGELFF.